This entry lists 20 T cell receptor beta chains sequenced from one sample in a study of T cells in Graves' hyperthyroidism and ophthalmopathy. RNA transcripts served as the template for amplifying TCR beta CDR3 regions. First-round RT-PCR of the TCR CDR3 relied on the HTBI primer set. TCRdb analysed the multiplex PCR reads with MiXCR anew, one entry per CDR3 protein. The data show approximately 480,000 distinct CDR3 sequences, with 20% seen just once and about 26% held by the top ten. The sample comprised blood. The receptors were gathered from a man younger than 35 with Graves' hyperthyroidism.

This clonotype was picked up many times. This chain uses TRBV6-5 with TRBJ1-1; 7 nucleotides match TRBD1. The CDR3 loop spans 16 amino acids. With 4 bases clipped from V and 3 bases from J, the junction kept 11 bases outside the gene matches. Germline CDR1 is MNHEY and CDR2 is SVGAGI. This CDR3 is CASSLDRPRVYTEAFF. DNA of the CDR3: TGTGCCAGCAGTTTGGACAGGCCGAGGGTGTACACTGAAGCTTTCTTT.

This clonotype was observed a handful of times. This chain uses TRBV28 with TRBJ1-5; tentatively, D is TRBD1 (6 bases). CDR3 length: 14 residues. V shed 3 bases and J shed 6 bases, with 12 bases lying between them. Germline values: CDR1 MDHEN, CDR2 SYDVKM. The CDR3: CASSLSGVGQPQHF. CDR3 DNA: TGTGCCAGCAGTTTGTCAGGGGTCGGTCAGCCCCAGCATTTT. The whole variable domain, remainder taken from reference TRBV28 and TRBJ1-5, is DVKVTQSSRYLVKRTGEKVFLECVQDMDHENMFWYRQDPGLGLRLIYFSYDVKMKEKGDIPEGYSVSREKKERFSLILESASTNQTSMYLCASSLSGVGQPQHFGDGTRLSIL.

Ten or more counts support this clonotype. The V gene is TRBV5-1, the J gene TRBJ2-7, with 8 bases identical to TRBD1. Germline CDR1 reads SGHRS; CDR2 reads YFSETQ. The ends lost 4 bases at V and 1 base at J; junction bases unmatched: 7. The CDR3 consists of 15 residues. The CDR3 DNA is TGCGCCAGCAGCACCGCAGGGGGCAGGTCCTACGAGCAGTACTTC. It translates to CASSTAGGRSYEQYF.

This chain uses TRBV12-5 with TRBJ2-3; 8 bases are shared with TRBD1. Germline assignment: CDR1 LGHNT and CDR2 FRNRAP. The CDR3 consists of 15 residues. V shed 1 base and J 2 bases; nucleotides not matched to a gene: 2. The CDR3 is CASGLGGQATDTQYF. CDR3 in DNA: TGTGCTAGTGGTTTGGGGGGACAGGCCACAGATACGCAGTATTTT.

This clonotype was detected many times. The chain links TRBV6-5 to TRBJ2-7; 12 bases map to TRBD1. Trimming removed 8 bases from V and 12 bases from J; junction bases left unmatched: 17. Germline values: CDR1 MNHEY, CDR2 SVGAGI. This CDR3 has 15 residues. CDR3: CASSMYRDRGRRTYF. CDR3 DNA sequence: TGTGCCAGCTCTATGTACCGGGACAGGGGGCGAAGGACGTACTTC.

This clonotype occurred many times. This chain connects TRBV28 to TRBJ2-2; tentative D call: TRBD1 (5 bases). V lost 3 bases to trimming and J lost 7 bases, with 21 bases between them. Germline loops: CDR1 MDHEN, CDR2 SYDVKM. The length of the CDR3 is 17 residues. CDR3 sequence: CASSLLSLGRVDGELFF. The CDR3 nucleotides read TGTGCCAGCAGTTTGCTAAGTTTGGGCAGGGTGGACGGGGAGCTGTTTTTT.

The chain combines TRBV2 with TRBJ1-6; the match to TRBD1 covers 7 bases. CDR3 length: 17 amino acids. J lost 7 bases, V lost 5 bases, and 14 bases had no gene match. CDR1 and CDR2 from the germline V gene are SNHLY and FYNNEI. The CDR3 DNA reads TGTGCCAGCAGTAGGAGGGGCAGGGGGGAAGGAAATTCACCCCTCCACTTT. This translates into CASSRRGRGEGNSPLHF.

This clonotype was detected many times. The V and J genes are TRBV11-3 and TRBJ2-4; tentative D call: TRBD2 (6 bases). The V end lost 6 bases, the J end lost 2 bases, and 14 bases lay between the germline ends. The CDR3 has 15 amino acids. Germline CDR1 SGHNT, CDR2 YENEEA. The CDR3 coding sequence is TGTGCCAGCAGTTCAGGTCGGGGGTCCAAAAACATTCAGTACTTC. Its protein is CASSSGRGSKNIQYF.

This clonotype was recorded many times. V gene TRBV7-3 combines with J gene TRBJ2-7, with 12 bases matching TRBD1. The CDR3 totals 14 residues. The germline V gene encodes CDR1 SGHTA and CDR2 FQGTGA. The V gene end was trimmed by 5 bases and the J gene end by 5 bases; junction bases not matched to a gene: 4. For the CDR3, the DNA is TGTGCCAGCAGCCCGGGACAGGGGGCAAACGAGCAGTACTTC. It translates to CASSPGQGANEQYF.

This clonotype was seen at least ten times. The V call is TRBV11-2, the J call TRBJ2-5; D gene unclear. Per germline, CDR1 SGHAT and CDR2 FQNNGV. V was pared by 0 bases and J by 5 bases, with 7 bases between. The CDR3 has 13 amino acids. The CDR3 loop is CASSLDSWETQYF. The CDR3 region has the DNA TGTGCCAGCAGCTTAGATTCGTGGGAGACCCAGTACTTC.

This clonotype was counted at least ten times. The chain is built from TRBV6-5 and TRBJ2-5; D is undetermined. Deletions cut 10 bases from V and 5 bases from J, with 14 bases between. Germline V CDR1 and CDR2: MNHEY, SVGAGI. The CDR3 is 12 amino acids. CDR3 amino acids: CATIGPGETQYF. The CDR3 DNA sequence: TGTGCCACCATAGGGCCCGGGGAGACCCAGTACTTC.

This clonotype was observed many times. The chain has TRBV9 and TRBJ1-2, with TRBD1 matching 8 bases. CDR3 length equals 17 residues. Germline V gene lookup returns CDR1 SGDLS and CDR2 YYNGEE. The V gene end was trimmed by 4 bases and the J gene end by 0 bases; junction bases not matched to a gene: 11. CDR3 sequence reads: CASSPKTGGKANYGYTF. The CDR3 DNA is TGTGCCAGCAGCCCGAAAACAGGGGGAAAAGCTAACTATGGCTACACCTTC.

The rearrangement links TRBV6-2 or TRBV6-3 to TRBJ2-2; D gene ambiguous. Per germline, CDR1 MNHEY and CDR2 SVGEGT. Trimming took off 4 bases at V and 5 bases at J, with 17 bases between the two ends. This CDR3 contains 16 residues. The CDR3 DNA sequence: TGTGCCAGCAGTTTGTCCCCGGGTTGGGCGACCGGGGAGCTGTTTTTT. This gives the protein CASSLSPGWATGELFF.

The V call is TRBV29-1, the J call TRBJ2-3; 11 bases match TRBD1. CDR1 is SQVTM, CDR2 ANQGSEA, per germline. The ends lost 4 bases at V and 2 bases at J; junction bases unmatched: 5. This CDR3 has 15 amino acids. This chain's CDR3 is CSVAGTGGPTDTQYF. The CDR3 bases are TGCAGCGTTGCCGGGACAGGGGGACCCACAGATACGCAGTATTTT.

This clonotype was seen only a few times. The rearrangement links TRBV7-4 to TRBJ2-4; TRBD2 matches at 10 bases. Germline V gene sequence: CDR1 SGHVT, CDR2 SQSDAQ. With V trimmed by 2 bases and J by 0 bases, 10 bases remained unmatched. CDR3 length equals 19 residues. CDR3 DNA sequence: TGTGCCAGCAGCTTACCTACTAGCGGGGTACAAGAAGCCAAAAACATTCAGTACTTC. This encodes CASSLPTSGVQEAKNIQYF.

This clonotype was recorded many times. V gene TRBV12-3 or TRBV12-4 combines with J gene TRBJ2-5; tentative D call: TRBD1 (6 bases). Between the trimmed V and J ends, which lost 5 bases and 0 bases, there was a span of 13 bases. This CDR3 is built from 15 residues. CDR3 DNA: TGTGCCAGCAGTGCCTACAGGGAATACCAAGAGACCCAGTACTTC. Encoded protein: CASSAYREYQETQYF.

This clonotype was found a few times. The chain links TRBV20-1 to TRBJ2-5; TRBD2 is a possible D gene (5 bases). The CDR3 loop spans 14 amino acids. CDR1 is DFQATT, CDR2 SNEGSKA, per germline (reference sequence). Trimming shortened V by 6 bases and J by 10 bases, and 24 bases separated the two germline ends. The CDR3 spells CSAGGLSSGKGQYF. The DNA for the CDR3 is TGCAGTGCAGGAGGACTCTCCTCTGGAAAGGGCCAGTACTTC.

This chain links TRBV12-3 or TRBV12-4 with TRBJ1-5, with 8 nucleotides matching TRBD1. The CDR3 runs 15 residues. V lost 6 bases to trimming and J lost 3 bases; unmatched junction nucleotides: 7. The DNA of the CDR3 is TGTGCCAGCAGCCCGGGACAGGCTGACAATCAGCCCCAGCATTTT. Translating it yields CASSPGQADNQPQHF.

At least ten counts were recorded for this clonotype. The gene calls are TRBV19 and TRBJ1-5; D perhaps matches TRBD1 (5 bases). The CDR3 consists of 15 residues. The germline V and J ends were trimmed by 9 bases and 0 bases, with 15 bases remaining between them. Germline values: CDR1 LNHDA, CDR2 SQIVND (reference sequence). CDR3 region: CASLDTAYSNQPQHF. CDR3 DNA sequence: TGTGCCAGCCTGGACACCGCATATAGCAATCAGCCCCAGCATTTT.

This clonotype was found a few times. CDR3 protein: CASSTGGTYEQYF. CDR3 sequence (DNA): TGTGCCAGCAGTACAGGGGGAACCTACGAGCAGTACTTC. V gene TRBV12-3 or TRBV12-4 combines with J gene TRBJ2-7; 8 nucleotides align to TRBD1. Trimming at V came to 5 bases and at J to 2 bases, leaving 2 bases not matched to a gene. This CDR3 region has 13 residues.